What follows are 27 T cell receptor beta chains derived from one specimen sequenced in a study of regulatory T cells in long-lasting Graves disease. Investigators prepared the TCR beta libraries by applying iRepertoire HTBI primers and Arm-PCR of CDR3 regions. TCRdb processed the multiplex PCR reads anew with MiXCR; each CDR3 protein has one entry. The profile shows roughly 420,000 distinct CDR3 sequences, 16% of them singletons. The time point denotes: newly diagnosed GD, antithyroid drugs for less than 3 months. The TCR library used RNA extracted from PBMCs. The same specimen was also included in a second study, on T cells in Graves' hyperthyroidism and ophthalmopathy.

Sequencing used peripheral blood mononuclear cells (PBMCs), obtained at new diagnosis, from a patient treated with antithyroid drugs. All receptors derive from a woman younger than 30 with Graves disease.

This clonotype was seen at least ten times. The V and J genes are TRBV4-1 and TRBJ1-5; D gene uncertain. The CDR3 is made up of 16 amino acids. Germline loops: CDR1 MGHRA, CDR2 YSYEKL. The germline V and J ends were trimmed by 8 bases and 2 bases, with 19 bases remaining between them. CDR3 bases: TGCGCCAGCTCTTGGGGAGATTTGGGAGGCAATCAGCCCCAGCATTTT. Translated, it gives CASSWGDLGGNQPQHF.

The chain's CDR3 is CASSLSTGLVEQYF. DNA for the CDR3: TGTGCCAGCAGCTTAAGCACCGGACTAGTCGAGCAGTACTTC. The J gene is TRBJ2-7, the V gene TRBV7-8; 7 bases line up with TRBD2. The V gene end was trimmed by 2 bases and the J gene end by 6 bases; junction bases not matched to a gene: 7. Germline V lookup: CDR1 SGHVS, CDR2 FQNEAQ. The CDR3 has 14 residues.

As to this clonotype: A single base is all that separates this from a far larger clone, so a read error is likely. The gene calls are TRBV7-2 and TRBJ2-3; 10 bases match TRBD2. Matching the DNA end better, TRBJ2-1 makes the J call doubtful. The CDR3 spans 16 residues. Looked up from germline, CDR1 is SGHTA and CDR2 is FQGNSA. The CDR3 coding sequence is TGTGCCAGCACTCAAAGCGCCGGGACTAGCGTCTACGAGCAGTTCTTC. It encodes CASTQSAGTSVYEQFF.

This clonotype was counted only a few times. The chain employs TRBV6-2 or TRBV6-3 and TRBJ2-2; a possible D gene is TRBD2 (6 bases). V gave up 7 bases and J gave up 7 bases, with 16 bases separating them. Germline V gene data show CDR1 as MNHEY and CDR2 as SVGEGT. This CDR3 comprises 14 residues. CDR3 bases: TGTGCCAGCACCCAGCGGGCCCTGAGCGGGGAGCTGTTTTTT. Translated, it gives CASTQRALSGELFF.

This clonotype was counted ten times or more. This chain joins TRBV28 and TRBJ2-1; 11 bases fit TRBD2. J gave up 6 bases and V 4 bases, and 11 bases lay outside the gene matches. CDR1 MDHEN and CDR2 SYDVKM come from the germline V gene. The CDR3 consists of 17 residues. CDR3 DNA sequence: TGTGCCAGCAGTTCCGGAGGGACTAGCGGCAATCTCAATGAGCAGTTCTTC. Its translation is CASSSGGTSGNLNEQFF. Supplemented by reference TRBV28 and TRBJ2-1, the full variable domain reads DVKVTQSSRYLVKRTGEKVFLECVQDMDHENMFWYRQDPGLGLRLIYFSYDVKMKEKGDIPEGYSVSREKKERFSLILESASTNQTSMYLCASSSGGTSGNLNEQFFGPGTRLTVL.

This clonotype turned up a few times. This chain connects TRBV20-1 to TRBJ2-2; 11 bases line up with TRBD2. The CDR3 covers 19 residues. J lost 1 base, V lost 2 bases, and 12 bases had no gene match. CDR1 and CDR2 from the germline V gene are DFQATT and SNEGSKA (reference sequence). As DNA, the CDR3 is TGCAGTGCTAGACCCCGGCTAGCGGGAGGTATATGGAACACCGGGGAGCTGTTTTTT. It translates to CSARPRLAGGIWNTGELFF.

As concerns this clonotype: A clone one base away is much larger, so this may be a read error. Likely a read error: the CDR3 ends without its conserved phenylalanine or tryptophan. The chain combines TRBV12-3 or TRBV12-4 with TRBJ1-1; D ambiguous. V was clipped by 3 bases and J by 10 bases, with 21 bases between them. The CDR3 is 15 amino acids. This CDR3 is CASSFLGGNPSGAFV. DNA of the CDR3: TGTGCCAGCAGTTTCTTGGGCGGCAACCCATCCGGAGCTTTCGTT.

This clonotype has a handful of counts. Here the CDR3 reads CASSLERAGLYGTDTQYF. In nucleotides, the CDR3 is TGTGCCAGCAGCTTAGAGAGGGCAGGGTTGTATGGAACAGATACGCAGTATTTT. The chain uses TRBV11-3 and TRBJ2-3, with D possibly called TRBD1 or TRBD2 (5 bases each). In germline, CDR1 is SGHNT, CDR2 YENEEA. The V end was cut by 0 bases, the J end by 3 bases, with 19 bases between. The CDR3 extends over 18 amino acids.

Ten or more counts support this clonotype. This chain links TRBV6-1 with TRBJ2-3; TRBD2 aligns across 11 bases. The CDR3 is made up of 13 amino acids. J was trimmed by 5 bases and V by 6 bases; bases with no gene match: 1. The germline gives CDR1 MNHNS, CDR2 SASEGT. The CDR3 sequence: CASRGLAEDTQYF. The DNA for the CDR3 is TGTGCCAGCAGGGGACTAGCGGAAGATACGCAGTATTTT.

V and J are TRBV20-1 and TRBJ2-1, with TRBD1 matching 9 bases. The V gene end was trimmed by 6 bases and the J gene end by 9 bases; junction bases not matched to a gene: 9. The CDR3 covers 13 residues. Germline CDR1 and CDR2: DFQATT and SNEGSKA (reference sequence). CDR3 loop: CSAGSVQGAEQFF. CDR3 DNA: TGCAGTGCGGGGTCGGTACAGGGGGCTGAGCAGTTCTTC.

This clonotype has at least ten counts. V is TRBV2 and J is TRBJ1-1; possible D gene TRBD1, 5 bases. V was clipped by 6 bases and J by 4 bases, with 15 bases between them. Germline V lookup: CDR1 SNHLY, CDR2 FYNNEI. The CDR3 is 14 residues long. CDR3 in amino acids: CASSLTRGVTEAFF. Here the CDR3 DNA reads TGTGCCAGCAGCCTCACGAGGGGAGTCACTGAAGCTTTCTTT. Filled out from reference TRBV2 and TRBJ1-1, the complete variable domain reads EPEVTQTPSHQVTQMGQEVILRCVPISNHLYFYWYRQILGQKVEFLVSFYNNEISEKSEIFDDQFSVERPDGSNFTLKIRSTKLEDSAMYFCASSLTRGVTEAFFGQGTRLTVV.

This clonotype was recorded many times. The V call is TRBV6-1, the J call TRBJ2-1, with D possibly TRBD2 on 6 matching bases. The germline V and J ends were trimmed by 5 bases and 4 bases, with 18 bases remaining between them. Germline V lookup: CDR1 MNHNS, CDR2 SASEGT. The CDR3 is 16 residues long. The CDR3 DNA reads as TGTGCCAGCAGTAAGCCCTTGCGGGGCCCTTACAATGAGCAGTTCTTC. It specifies CASSKPLRGPYNEQFF.

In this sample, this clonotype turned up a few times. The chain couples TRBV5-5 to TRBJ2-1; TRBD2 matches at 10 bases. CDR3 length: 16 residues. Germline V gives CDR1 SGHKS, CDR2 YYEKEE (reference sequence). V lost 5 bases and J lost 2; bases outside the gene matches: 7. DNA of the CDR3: TGTGCCAGCAGTACCCCCCTAGCGGGAGCCTACAATGAGCAGTTCTTC. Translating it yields CASSTPLAGAYNEQFF.

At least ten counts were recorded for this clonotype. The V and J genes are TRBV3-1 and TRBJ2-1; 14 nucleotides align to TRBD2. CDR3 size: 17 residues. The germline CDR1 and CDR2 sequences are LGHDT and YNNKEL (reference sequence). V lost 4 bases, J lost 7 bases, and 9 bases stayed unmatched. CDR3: CASSRGTSGSLKNEQFF. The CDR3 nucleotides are TGTGCCAGCAGCCGAGGGACTAGCGGGAGCTTAAAAAATGAGCAGTTCTTC.

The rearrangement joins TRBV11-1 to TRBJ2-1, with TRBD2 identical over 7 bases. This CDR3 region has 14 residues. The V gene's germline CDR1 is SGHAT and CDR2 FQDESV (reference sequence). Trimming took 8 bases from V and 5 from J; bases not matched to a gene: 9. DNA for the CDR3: TGTGCCAGCCAGCGGGAAATTATAAACAATGAGCAGTTCTTC. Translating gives CASQREIINNEQFF.

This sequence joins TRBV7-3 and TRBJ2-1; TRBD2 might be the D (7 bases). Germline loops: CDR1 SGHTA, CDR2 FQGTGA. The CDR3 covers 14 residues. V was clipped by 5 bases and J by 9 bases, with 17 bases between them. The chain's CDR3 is CASSEGGAIVEQFF. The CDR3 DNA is TGTGCCAGCAGCGAAGGGGGGGCCATAGTTGAGCAGTTCTTC.

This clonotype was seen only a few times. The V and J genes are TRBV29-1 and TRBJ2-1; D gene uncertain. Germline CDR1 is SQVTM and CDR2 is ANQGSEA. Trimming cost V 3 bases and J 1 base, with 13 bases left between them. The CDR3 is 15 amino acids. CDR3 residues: CSVDPGLPSYNEQFF. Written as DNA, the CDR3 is TGCAGCGTTGATCCGGGCCTTCCTTCCTACAATGAGCAGTTCTTC.

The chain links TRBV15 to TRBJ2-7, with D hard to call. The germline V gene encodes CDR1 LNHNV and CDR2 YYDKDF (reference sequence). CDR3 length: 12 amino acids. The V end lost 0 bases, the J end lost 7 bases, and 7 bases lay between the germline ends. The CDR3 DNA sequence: TGTGCCACCAGCAGAGATGGAAGGGAGCAGTACTTC. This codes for CATSRDGREQYF.

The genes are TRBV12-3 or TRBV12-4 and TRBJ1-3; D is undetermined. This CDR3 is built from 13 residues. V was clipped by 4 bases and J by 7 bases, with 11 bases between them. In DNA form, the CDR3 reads TGTGCCAGCAGTTATACCTTGGGGAACACCATATATTTT. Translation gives CASSYTLGNTIYF.

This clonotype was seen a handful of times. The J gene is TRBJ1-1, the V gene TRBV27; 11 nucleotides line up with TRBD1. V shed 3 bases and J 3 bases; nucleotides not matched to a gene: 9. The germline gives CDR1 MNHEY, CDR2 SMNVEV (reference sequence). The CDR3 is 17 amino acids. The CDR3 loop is CASSLSGTGGPHTEAFF. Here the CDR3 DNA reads TGTGCCAGCAGTTTGTCCGGGACAGGGGGGCCGCACACTGAAGCTTTCTTT.

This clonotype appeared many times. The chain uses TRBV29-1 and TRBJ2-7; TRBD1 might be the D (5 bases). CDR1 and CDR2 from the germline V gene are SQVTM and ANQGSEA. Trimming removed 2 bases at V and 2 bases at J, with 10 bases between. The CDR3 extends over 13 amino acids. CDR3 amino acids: CSVETGQTYEQYF. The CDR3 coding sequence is TGCAGCGTTGAAACTGGACAAACCTACGAGCAGTACTTC.

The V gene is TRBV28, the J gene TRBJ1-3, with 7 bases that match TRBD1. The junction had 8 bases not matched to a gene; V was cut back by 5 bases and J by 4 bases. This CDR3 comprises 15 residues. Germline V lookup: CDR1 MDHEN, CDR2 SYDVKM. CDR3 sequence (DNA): TGTGCCAGCAGTCCAGGGGGGACAAGAGGAAACACCATATATTTT. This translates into CASSPGGTRGNTIYF.

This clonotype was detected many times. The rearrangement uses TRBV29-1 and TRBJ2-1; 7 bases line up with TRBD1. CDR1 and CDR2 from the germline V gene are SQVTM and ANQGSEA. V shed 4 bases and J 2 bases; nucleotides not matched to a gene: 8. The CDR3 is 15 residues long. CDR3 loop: CSVGEQGVTYNEQFF. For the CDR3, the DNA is TGCAGCGTTGGAGAGCAGGGGGTAACCTACAATGAGCAGTTCTTC.

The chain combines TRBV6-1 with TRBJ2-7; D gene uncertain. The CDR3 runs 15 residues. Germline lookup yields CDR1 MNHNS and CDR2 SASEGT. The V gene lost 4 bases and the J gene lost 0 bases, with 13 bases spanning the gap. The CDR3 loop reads CASSAGRSSSYEQYF. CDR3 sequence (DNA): TGTGCCAGCAGTGCCGGCAGGTCAAGCTCCTACGAGCAGTACTTC.

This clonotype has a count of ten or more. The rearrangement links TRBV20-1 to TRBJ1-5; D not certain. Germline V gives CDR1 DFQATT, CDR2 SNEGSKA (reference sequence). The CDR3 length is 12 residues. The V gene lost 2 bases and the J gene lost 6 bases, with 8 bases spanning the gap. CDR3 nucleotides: TGCAGTGCTAGACCTCAAGGTCAGCCCCAGCATTTT. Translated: CSARPQGQPQHF.

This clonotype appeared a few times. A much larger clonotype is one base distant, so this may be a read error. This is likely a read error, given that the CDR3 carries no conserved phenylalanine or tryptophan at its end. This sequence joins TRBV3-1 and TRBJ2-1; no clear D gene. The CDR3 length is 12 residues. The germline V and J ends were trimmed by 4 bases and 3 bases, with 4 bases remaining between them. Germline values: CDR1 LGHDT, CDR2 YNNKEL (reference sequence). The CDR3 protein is CASSPGYNEQFS. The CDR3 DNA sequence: TGTGCCAGCAGCCCCGGCTACAATGAGCAGTTCTCC.

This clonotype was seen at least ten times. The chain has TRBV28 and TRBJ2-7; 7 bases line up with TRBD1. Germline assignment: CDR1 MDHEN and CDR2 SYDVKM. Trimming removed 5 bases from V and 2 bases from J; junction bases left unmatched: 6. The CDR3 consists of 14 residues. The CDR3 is CASSPSGQTYEQYF. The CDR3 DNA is TGTGCCAGCAGTCCCTCGGGACAGACCTACGAGCAGTACTTC.